This record looks at one T cell receptor (beta chain) sequence and its context. The antigen is not known. The record originates from a study of CD8 T cells in ankylosing spondylitis. Study-wide results and caveats: Within matched ankylosing spondylitis synovial fluid, disease-linked clones were reportedly significantly enriched. Blood from ankylosing spondylitis patients appeared to carry a characteristic roughly eight-variant TCR beta motif. Those disease-linked clones were CD8+; they were also relatively rare in peripheral blood.

V shed 1 base and J shed 5 bases, with 14 bases lying between them. This CDR3 is 15 amino acids long. Each TCR beta library was made by quantitative 5'-RACE that incorporated molecular barcodes. TCRdb reprocessed the 5' RACE reads with MiXCR, giving one entry per CDR3 protein. Of about 89,000 distinct CDR3 sequences listed, around 30% are singletons. J is TRBJ1-2 and V is TRBV12-3 or TRBV12-4; D call uncertain. Sequencing was performed on blood, either unsorted or a sorted T cell fraction (not recorded which). This TCR was sampled from a male donor with ankylosing spondylitis or in good health (not recorded which). As DNA, the CDR3 is TGTGCCAGCAGTTTAGTGGGCAACCTAGAGTATGGCTACACCTTC. It specifies CASSLVGNLEYGYTF.